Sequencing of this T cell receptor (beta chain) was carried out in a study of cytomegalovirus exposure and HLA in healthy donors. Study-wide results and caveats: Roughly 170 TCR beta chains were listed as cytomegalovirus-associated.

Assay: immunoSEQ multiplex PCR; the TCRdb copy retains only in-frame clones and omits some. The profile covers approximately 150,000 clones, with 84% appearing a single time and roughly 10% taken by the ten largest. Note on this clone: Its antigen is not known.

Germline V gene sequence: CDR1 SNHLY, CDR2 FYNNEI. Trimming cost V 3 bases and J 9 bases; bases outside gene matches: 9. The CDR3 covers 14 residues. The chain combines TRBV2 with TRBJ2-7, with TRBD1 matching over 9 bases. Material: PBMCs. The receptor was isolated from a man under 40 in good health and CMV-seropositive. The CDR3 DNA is TGTGCCAGCAGTGAGTCCCGGGACAGGGACGGGCAGTACTTC. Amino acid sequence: CASSESRDRDGQYF.